One and the same sample provided the 7 T cell receptor beta chains below, sequenced in a study of cytotoxic CD8 clonotypes in ibrutinib-treated CLL. Measured with immunoSEQ multiplex PCR; TCRdb has only the in-frame clones, and not every one. Of about 56,000 clones listed, 56% are singletons. The source was PBMCs, collected after 24 months of ibrutinib treatment. Receptors were obtained from a human donor with chronic lymphocytic leukemia.

This clone has a handful of counts. The same CDR3 arises from other DNA sequences in this sample as well. This sequence joins TRBV30 and TRBJ1-5, with D uncertain. Germline CDR1 is GTSNPN and CDR2 is SVGIG (reference sequence). CDR3 length: 13 residues. The V and J ends lost 0 bases and 1 base respectively, with 4 bases between them. The CDR3 loop is CAWSVQSNQPQHF. The CDR3 nucleotides are TGTGCCTGGAGTGTACAAAGCAATCAGCCCCAGCATTTT. Filled out from reference TRBV30 and TRBJ1-5, the complete variable domain reads SQTIHQWPATLVQPVGSPLSLECTVEGTSNPNLYWYRQAAGRGLQLLFYSVGIGQISSEVPQNLSASRPQDRQFILSSKKLLLSDSGFYLCAWSVQSNQPQHFGDGTRLSIL.

A few counts support this clone. The chain's CDR3 is CASSWGQGRSGANVLTF. CDR3 nucleotides: TGTGCCAGCAGCTGGGGACAGGGGAGGTCTGGGGCCAACGTCCTGACTTTC. This chain links TRBV5-6 with TRBJ2-6; 10 nucleotides align to TRBD1. The trim removed 3 bases at V and 1 base at J, leaving 4 bases unmatched. Per germline, CDR1 SGHDT and CDR2 YYEEEE. The CDR3 runs 17 residues.

This rearrangement joins TRBV28 to TRBJ1-2; D unclear. V was cut by 6 bases and J by 4 bases, with 15 bases left in between. The CDR3 sequence is 14 residues long. Germline CDR1 and CDR2: MDHEN and SYDVKM. The DNA of the CDR3 is TGTGCCAGCAGCACCCCAGATTCGTTCTATGGCTACACCTTC. Translated: CASSTPDSFYGYTF.

CDR3 loop: CASSLGSDNEQFF. CDR3 nucleotides: TGTGCCAGCAGCTTAGGATCGGACAATGAGCAGTTCTTC. The chain is built from TRBV7-9 and TRBJ2-1; D remains ambiguous. In germline, CDR1 is SEHNR, CDR2 FQNEAQ (reference sequence). V was shortened by 1 base and J by 5 bases, with 6 bases between the two germline ends. The CDR3 runs to 13 residues. The whole variable domain, filled in from reference TRBV7-9 and TRBJ2-1, reads DTGVSQNPRHKITKRGQNVTFRCDPISEHNRLYWYRQTLGQGPEFLTYFQNEAQLEKSRLLSDRFSAERPKGSFSTLEIQRTEQGDSAMYLCASSLGSDNEQFFGPGTRLTVL.

V and J are TRBV18 and TRBJ2-5; D is perhaps TRBD2 (6 bases). This CDR3 spans 14 amino acids. Looked up from germline, CDR1 is KGHSH and CDR2 is LQKENI. The V gene lost 0 bases and the J gene lost 5 bases, with 10 bases spanning the gap. The CDR3 nucleotides are TGTGCCAGCTCACCACCGGGACTTCCTGAGACCCAGTACTTC. Translated, it gives CASSPPGLPETQYF.

The chain uses TRBV7-9 and TRBJ2-3; D may correspond to TRBD1 or TRBD2 (5 bases each). The ends were cut back, 1 base at V and 6 bases at J, with 8 bases in the middle. This CDR3 has 13 residues. Germline V gene sequence: CDR1 SEHNR, CDR2 FQNEAQ (reference sequence). The CDR3 protein is CASSLGDGDTQYF. The CDR3 DNA sequence: TGTGCCAGCAGCTTAGGGGACGGGGATACGCAGTATTTT.

This clone was observed once. The rearrangement uses TRBV4-1 and TRBJ1-5, with 7 bases that match TRBD1. CDR1 is MGHRA, CDR2 YSYEKL, per germline. CDR3 size: 14 residues. With 2 bases clipped from V and 5 bases from J, the junction kept 3 bases outside the gene matches. The chain's CDR3 is CASSQPGTDQPQHF. CDR3 nucleotide sequence: TGCGCCAGCAGCCAACCCGGGACAGATCAGCCCCAGCATTTT.